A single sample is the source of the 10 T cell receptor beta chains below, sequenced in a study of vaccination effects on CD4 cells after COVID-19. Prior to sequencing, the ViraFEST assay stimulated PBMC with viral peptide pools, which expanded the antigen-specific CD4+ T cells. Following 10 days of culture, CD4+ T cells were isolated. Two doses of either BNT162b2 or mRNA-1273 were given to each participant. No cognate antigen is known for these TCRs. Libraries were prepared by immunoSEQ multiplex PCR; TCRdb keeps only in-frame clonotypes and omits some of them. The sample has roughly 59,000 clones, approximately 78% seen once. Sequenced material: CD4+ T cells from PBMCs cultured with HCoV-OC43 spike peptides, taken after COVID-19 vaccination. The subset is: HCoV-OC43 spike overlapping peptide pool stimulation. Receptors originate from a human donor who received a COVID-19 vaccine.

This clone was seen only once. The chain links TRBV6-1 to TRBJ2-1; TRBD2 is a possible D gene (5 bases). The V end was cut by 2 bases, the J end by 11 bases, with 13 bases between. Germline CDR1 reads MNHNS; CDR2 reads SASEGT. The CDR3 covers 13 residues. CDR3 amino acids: CASSEFLAGQQFF. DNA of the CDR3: TGTGCCAGCAGTGAATTCCTAGCCGGGCAGCAGTTCTTC.

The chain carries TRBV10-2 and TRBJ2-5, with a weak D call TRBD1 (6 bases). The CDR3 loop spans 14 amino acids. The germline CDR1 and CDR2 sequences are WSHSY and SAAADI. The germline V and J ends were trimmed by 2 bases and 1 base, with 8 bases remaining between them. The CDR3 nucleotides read TGCGCCAGCAGTGAGCGGGACACCCAAGAGACCCAGTACTTC. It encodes CASSERDTQETQYF.

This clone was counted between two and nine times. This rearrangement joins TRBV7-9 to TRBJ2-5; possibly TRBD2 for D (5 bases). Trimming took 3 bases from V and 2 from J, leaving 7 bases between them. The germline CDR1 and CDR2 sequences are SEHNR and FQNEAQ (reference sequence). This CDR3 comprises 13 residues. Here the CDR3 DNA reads TGTGCCAGCAGCTTGGGAGCACAAGAGACCCAGTACTTC. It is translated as CASSLGAQETQYF.

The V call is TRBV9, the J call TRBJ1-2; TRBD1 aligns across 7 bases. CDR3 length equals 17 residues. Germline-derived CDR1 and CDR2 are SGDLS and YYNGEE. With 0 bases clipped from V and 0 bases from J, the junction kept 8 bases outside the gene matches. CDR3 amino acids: CASSVEDRGGSNYGYTF. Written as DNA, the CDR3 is TGTGCCAGCAGCGTAGAGGACAGAGGGGGCTCTAACTATGGCTACACCTTC.

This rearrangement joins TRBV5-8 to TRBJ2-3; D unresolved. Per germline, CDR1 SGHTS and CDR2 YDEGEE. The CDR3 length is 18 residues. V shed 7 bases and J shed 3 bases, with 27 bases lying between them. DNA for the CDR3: TGTGCCAGCCCTCTGCCCCACTTTCTCCTTACCCTAACAGATACGCAGTATTTT. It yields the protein CASPLPHFLLTLTDTQYF.

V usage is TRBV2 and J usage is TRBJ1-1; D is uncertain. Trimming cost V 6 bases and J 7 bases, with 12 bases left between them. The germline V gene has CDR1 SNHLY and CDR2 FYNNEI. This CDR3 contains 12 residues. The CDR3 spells CASRTDGYEAFF. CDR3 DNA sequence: TGTGCCAGCAGAACCGACGGATATGAAGCTTTCTTT.

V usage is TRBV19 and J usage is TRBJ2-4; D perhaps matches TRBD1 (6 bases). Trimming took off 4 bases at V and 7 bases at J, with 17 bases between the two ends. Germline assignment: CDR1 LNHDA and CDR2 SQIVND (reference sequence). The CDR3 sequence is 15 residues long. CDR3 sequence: CASSTRTGSGNIQYF. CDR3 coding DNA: TGTGCCAGTAGTACCAGAACAGGGTCGGGGAACATTCAGTACTTC.

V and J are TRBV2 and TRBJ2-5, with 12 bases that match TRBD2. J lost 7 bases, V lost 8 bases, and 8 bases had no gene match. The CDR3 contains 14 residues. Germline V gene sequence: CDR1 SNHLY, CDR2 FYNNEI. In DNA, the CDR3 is TGTGCCAGCGTCGCTAGCGGGGGGGTGGGGACCCAGTACTTC. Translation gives CASVASGGVGTQYF. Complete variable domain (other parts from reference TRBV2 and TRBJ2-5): EPEVTQTPSHQVTQMGQEVILRCVPISNHLYFYWYRQILGQKVEFLVSFYNNEISEKSEIFDDQFSVERPDGSNFTLKIRSTKLEDSAMYFCASVASGGVGTQYFGPGTRLLVL.

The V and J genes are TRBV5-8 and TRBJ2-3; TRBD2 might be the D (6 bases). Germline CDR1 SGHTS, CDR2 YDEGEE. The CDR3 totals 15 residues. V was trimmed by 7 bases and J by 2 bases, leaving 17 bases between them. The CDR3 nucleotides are TGTGCCAGCCTCACCAGGGACTCATACACAGATACGCAGTATTTT. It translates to CASLTRDSYTDTQYF. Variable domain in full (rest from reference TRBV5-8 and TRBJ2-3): EAGVTQSPTHLIKTRGQQATLRCSPISGHTSVYWYQQALGLGLQFLLWYDEGEERNRGNFPPRFSGRQFPNYSSELNVNALELEDSALYLCASLTRDSYTDTQYFGPGTRLTVL.

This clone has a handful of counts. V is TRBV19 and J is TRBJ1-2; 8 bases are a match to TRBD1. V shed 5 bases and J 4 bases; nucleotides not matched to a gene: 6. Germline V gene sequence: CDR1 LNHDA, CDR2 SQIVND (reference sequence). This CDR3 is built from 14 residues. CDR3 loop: CASSAGQGRYGYTF. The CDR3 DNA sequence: TGTGCCAGTAGTGCCGGACAGGGCCGCTATGGCTACACCTTC.